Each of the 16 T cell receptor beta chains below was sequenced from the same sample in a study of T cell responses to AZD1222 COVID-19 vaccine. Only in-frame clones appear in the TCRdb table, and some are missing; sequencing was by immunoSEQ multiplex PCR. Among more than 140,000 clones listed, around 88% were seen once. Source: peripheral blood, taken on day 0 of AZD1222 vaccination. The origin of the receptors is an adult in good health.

The CDR3 loop is CASSLLATGNTGELFF. In DNA form, the CDR3 reads TGTGCCAGCAGTTTGCTGGCGACAGGGAACACCGGGGAGCTGTTTTTT. The chain combines TRBV27 with TRBJ2-2; possibly TRBD1 for D (6 bases). This CDR3 comprises 16 residues. CDR1 is MNHEY, CDR2 SMNVEV, per germline (reference sequence). V shed 3 bases and J shed 1 base, with 12 bases lying between them.

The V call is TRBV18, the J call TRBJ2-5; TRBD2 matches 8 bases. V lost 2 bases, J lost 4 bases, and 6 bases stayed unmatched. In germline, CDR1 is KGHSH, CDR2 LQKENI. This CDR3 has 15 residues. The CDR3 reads CASSPYSGKAETQYF. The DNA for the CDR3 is TGTGCCAGCTCACCATATAGCGGGAAGGCAGAGACCCAGTACTTC.

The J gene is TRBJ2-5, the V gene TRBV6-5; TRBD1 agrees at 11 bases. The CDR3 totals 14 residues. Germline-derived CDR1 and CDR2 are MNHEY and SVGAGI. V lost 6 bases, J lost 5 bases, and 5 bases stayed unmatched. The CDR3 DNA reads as TGTGCCAGCAGGTCCGGGACAGGGGGGGAGACCCAGTACTTC. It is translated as CASRSGTGGETQYF.

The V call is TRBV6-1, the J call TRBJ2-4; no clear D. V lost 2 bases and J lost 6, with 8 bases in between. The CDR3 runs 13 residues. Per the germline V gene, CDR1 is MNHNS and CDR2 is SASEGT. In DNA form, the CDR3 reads TGTGCCAGCAGTGAAACCGGACGAAACATTCAGTACTTC. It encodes CASSETGRNIQYF.

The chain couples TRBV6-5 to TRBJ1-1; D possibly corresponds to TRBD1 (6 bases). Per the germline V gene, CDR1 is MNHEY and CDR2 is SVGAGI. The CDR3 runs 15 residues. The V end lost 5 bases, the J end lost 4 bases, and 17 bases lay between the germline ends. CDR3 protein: CASSIGGAALTEAFF. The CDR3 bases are TGTGCCAGCAGTATAGGGGGGGCGGCCCTCACTGAAGCTTTCTTT.

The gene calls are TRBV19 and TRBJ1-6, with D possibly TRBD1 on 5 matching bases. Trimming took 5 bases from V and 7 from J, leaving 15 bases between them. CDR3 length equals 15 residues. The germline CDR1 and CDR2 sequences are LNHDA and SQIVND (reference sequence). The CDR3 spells CASSLGTGANSPLHF. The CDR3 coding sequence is TGTGCCAGTAGTCTTGGTACCGGGGCCAATTCACCCCTCCACTTT.

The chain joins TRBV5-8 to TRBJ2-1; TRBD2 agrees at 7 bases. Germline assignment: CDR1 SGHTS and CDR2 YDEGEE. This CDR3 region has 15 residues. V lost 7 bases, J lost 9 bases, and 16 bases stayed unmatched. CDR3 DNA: TGTGCCAGCGTGACGGGCGGGAGCGTCGGGCGTGAGCAGTTCTTC. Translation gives CASVTGGSVGREQFF.

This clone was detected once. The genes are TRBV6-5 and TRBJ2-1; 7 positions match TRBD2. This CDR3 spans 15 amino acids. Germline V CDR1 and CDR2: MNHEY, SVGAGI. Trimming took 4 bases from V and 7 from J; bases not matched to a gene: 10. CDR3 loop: CASSSPRLALNEQFF. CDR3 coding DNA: TGTGCCAGCAGTTCCCCCAGACTAGCCTTAAATGAGCAGTTCTTC.

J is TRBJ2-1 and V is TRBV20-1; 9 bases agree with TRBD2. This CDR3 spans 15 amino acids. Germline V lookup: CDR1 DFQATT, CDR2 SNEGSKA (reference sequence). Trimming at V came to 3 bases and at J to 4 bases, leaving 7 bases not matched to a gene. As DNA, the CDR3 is TGCAGTGCTAGTTGGGCTAGCGGGACTTACAATGAGCAGTTCTTC. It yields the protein CSASWASGTYNEQFF.

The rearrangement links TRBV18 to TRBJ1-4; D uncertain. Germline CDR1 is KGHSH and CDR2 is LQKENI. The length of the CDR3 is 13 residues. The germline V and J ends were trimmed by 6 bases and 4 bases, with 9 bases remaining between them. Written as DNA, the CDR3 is TGTGCCAGCTCCCCAGGTCTTAATGAAAAACTGTTTTTT. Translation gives CASSPGLNEKLFF.

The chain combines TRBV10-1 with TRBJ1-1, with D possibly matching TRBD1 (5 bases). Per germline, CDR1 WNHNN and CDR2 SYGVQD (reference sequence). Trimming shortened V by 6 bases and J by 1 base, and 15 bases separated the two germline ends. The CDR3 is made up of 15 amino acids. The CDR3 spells CASSPRIGGNTEAFF. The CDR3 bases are TGCGCCAGCAGCCCTCGCATCGGGGGGAACACTGAAGCTTTCTTT.

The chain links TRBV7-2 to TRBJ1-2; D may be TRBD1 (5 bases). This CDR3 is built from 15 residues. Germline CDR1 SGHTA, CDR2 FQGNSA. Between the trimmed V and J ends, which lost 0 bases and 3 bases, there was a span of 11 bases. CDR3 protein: CASSLAPEGYYGYTF. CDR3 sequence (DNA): TGTGCCAGCAGCTTAGCGCCGGAGGGGTACTATGGCTACACCTTC. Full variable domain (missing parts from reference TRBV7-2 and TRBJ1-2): GAGVSQSPSNKVTEKGKDVELRCDPISGHTALYWYRQSLGQGLEFLIYFQGNSAPDKSGLPSDRFSAERTGGSVSTLTIQRTQQEDSAVYLCASSLAPEGYYGYTFGSGTRLTVV.

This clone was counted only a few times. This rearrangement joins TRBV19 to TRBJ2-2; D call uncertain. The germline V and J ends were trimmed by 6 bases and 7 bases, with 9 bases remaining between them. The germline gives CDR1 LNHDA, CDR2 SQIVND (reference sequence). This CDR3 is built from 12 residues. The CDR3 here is CASSDQLGELFF. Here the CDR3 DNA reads TGTGCCAGTAGCGACCAGCTCGGGGAGCTGTTTTTT. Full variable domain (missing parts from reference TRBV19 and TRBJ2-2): DGGITQSPKYLFRKEGQNVTLSCEQNLNHDAMYWYRQDPGQGLRLIYYSQIVNDFQKGDIAEGYSVSREKKESFPLTVTSAQKNPTAFYLCASSDQLGELFFGEGSRLTVL.

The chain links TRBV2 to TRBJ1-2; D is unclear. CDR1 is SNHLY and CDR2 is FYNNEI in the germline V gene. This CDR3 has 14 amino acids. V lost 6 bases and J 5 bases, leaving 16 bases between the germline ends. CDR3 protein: CASRPDSSTYGYTF. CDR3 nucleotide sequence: TGTGCCAGCAGGCCGGACTCCTCAACTTATGGCTACACCTTC.

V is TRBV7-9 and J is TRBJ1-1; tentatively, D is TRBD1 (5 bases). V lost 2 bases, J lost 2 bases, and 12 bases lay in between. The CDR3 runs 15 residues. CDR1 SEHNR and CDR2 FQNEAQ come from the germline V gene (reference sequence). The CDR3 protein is CASSLSQGDNTEAFF. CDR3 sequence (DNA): TGTGCCAGCAGCTTATCCCAGGGCGATAACACTGAAGCTTTCTTT.

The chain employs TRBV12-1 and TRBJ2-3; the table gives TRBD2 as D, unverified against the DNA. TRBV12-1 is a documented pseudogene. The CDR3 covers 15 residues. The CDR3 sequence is CASTATSGSTDTQYF. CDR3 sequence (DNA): TGTGCCAGCACCGCCACTAGCGGTAGCACAGATACGCAGTATTTT.